The rows below give T cell receptor beta chains drawn from one sample of a study of blood T cell repertoires in COVID-19. The protocol was immunoSEQ multiplex PCR, while the TCRdb copy is restricted to in-frame clones and leaves out a portion. The sample lists tens of thousands of clones; approximately 93% were seen once. The sample consisted of peripheral blood. Receptor source: a male donor with active COVID-19. Each CDR3 is given with its conserved first and last residue. The order of the fields is J gene, clone size, V gene, CDR3 protein. Size is stated for part of the rows, as once, few or many counts, or as a class when the clone is expanded.

J: TRBJ2-5
size: once
V: TRBV6-2/TRBV6-3
CDR3: CASSWGLGETQYF

J: TRBJ1-6
size: NA
V: TRBV24-1
CDR3: CATSDRKTGTGGDSPLHF

J: TRBJ1-1
size: NA
V: TRBV6-5
CDR3: CASSYQRVLNTEAFF

J: TRBJ1-3
size: NA
V: TRBV7-2
CDR3: CASSLEAGFLSGNTIYF

J: TRBJ2-5
size: once
V: TRBV7-3
CDR3: CASSRDRGQGETQYF

J: TRBJ1-2
size: NA
V: TRBV4-1
CDR3: CASSQGTGGTGYTF

J: TRBJ1-2
size: NA
V: TRBV9
CDR3: CASSAKTNRDGYTF

J: TRBJ1-2
size: once
V: TRBV4-1
CDR3: CASSLPGNGYTF

J: TRBJ1-2
size: NA
V: TRBV4-1
CDR3: CASSQAVLGQAGKVGYTF

J: TRBJ2-5
size: NA
V: TRBV24-1
CDR3: CATSAATGQETQYF

J: TRBJ2-7
size: NA
V: TRBV29-1
CDR3: CSVGQTYEQYF

J: TRBJ2-5
size: NA
V: TRBV3-1/TRBV3-2
CDR3: CASSQGRGGETQYF

J: TRBJ1-1
size: NA
V: TRBV11-2
CDR3: CASSPRPRTREGMNTEAFF

J: TRBJ1-1
size: NA
V: TRBV19
CDR3: CASSILRENTEAFF

J: TRBJ2-7
size: NA
V: TRBV6-5
CDR3: CASSYSTGGAYEQYF

J: TRBJ1-5
size: NA
V: TRBV7-6
CDR3: CASSFSGQLGGQPQHF

J: TRBJ1-2
size: NA
V: TRBV4-3
CDR3: CASSQVRDRRYGYTF

J: TRBJ1-6
size: NA
V: TRBV5-1
CDR3: CASPGLRSSYNSPLHF

J: TRBJ2-5
size: NA
V: TRBV11-2
CDR3: CASSLAVAGAGQETQYF

J: TRBJ1-6
size: NA
V: TRBV6-5
CDR3: CASTPGRVEYSPLHF

J: TRBJ2-7
size: NA
V: TRBV25-1
CDR3: CASSVLQGGSEQYF

J: TRBJ2-2
size: once
V: TRBV5-8
CDR3: CASSLLQAILNTGELFF

J: TRBJ2-3
size: NA
V: TRBV5-1
CDR3: CASSLSFSDTQYF

J: TRBJ2-3
size: NA
V: TRBV10-1
CDR3: CASSGLAGKTDTQYF

J: TRBJ2-3
size: once
V: TRBV28
CDR3: CASSLLDTQYF

J: TRBJ2-7
size: NA
V: TRBV18
CDR3: CASSPTASSYEQYF

J: TRBJ1-2
size: NA
V: TRBV7-2
CDR3: CASSIGQGYGYTF

J: TRBJ2-7
size: NA
V: TRBV10-1
CDR3: CARILGGFSYEQYF

J: TRBJ1-6
size: once
V: TRBV6-5
CDR3: CASSMAGSNSPLHF

J: TRBJ1-6
size: NA
V: TRBV11-2
CDR3: CASSQDRAKNSPLHF

J: TRBJ2-2
size: NA
V: TRBV6-2/TRBV6-3
CDR3: CASSTLSGGSTGELFF

J: TRBJ1-1
size: NA
V: TRBV9
CDR3: CASSVGPNTEAFF

J: TRBJ2-1
size: once
V: TRBV7-3
CDR3: CASSLTRDSYNEQFF

J: TRBJ1-5
size: NA
V: TRBV6-2/TRBV6-3
CDR3: CASSSPSGDLNQPQHF

J: TRBJ1-2
size: NA
V: TRBV7-9
CDR3: CASSFWRRDGYGYTF

J: TRBJ2-3
size: NA
V: TRBV5-1
CDR3: CASSPYGTAGDTQYF

J: TRBJ1-1
size: once
V: TRBV6-1
CDR3: CASSDRTGYDTEAFF

J: TRBJ1-5
size: NA
V: TRBV19
CDR3: CASSMILGTGHRNQPQHF

J: TRBJ1-1
size: NA
V: TRBV5-1
CDR3: CASSFGYSTEAFF

J: TRBJ2-7
size: NA
V: TRBV7-9
CDR3: CASSKPGLAGPSYEQYF

J: TRBJ2-3
size: NA
V: TRBV7-2
CDR3: CASAPGYTDTQYF

J: TRBJ2-3
size: NA
V: TRBV5-1
CDR3: CASSPTSGSTDTQYF

J: TRBJ1-3
size: NA
V: TRBV7-8
CDR3: CASSLATATSGNTIYF